This T cell receptor (beta chain) is drawn from a study of CD8 T cells in Susac syndrome. Germline CDR1 is MNHEY and CDR2 is SMNVEV (reference sequence). Unmatched junction bases numbered 8, after V lost 6 bases and J lost 2 bases. The CDR3 covers 15 residues. A word on this clonotype: Its target is unknown.

The patients who served as multiple sclerosis controls were treatment-naive and had stable or active relapsing-remitting disease that fulfilled the revised McDonald criteria. Bulk CD8+ and CD4+ cells came from magnetic negative isolation; CD8+ TEMRA by FACS. Overall study findings and caveats: By the study's own acknowledgment, its TCR sequencing and HLA analysis included relatively few individuals.

Random hexamers were used to reverse transcribe an amount of about 0.5 to 1 ug RNA. Amplification of the TCR beta CDR3 was carried out by immunoSEQ multiplex PCR, which spanned a total of 54 Vbeta and 13 Jbeta segments. TCRdb re-called the immunoSEQ multiplex PCR reads with MiXCR, one entry per CDR3 protein. The top ten clones hold 0.095% of a sample with about 210,000 distinct CDR3 sequences, about 95% of them seen once. Sequencing input: CD4+ T cells from PBMCs. The chain couples TRBV27 to TRBJ2-3; 7 nucleotides agree with TRBD1. The clonotype originates from a human donor with multiple sclerosis. CDR3: CASRGTGEITDTQYF. In DNA form, the CDR3 reads TGTGCCAGCAGGGGCACAGGGGAGATCACAGATACGCAGTATTTT.